One sample yielded the 10 T cell receptor beta chains listed below, sequenced in a study of shared clonotypes between healthy human individuals. The assay was immunoSEQ multiplex PCR, and TCRdb's table has in-frame clones only and misses some. The table lists roughly 490,000 clones, 76% of them singletons. The sequenced material came from PBMCs. The receptors were gathered from a woman in her thirties or forties in good health. Some clones in this sample may be carry-over from other donors' samples.

The chain recombines TRBV7-2 with TRBJ1-2; 7 bases are shared with TRBD1. Per the germline V gene, CDR1 is SGHTA and CDR2 is FQGNSA. V dropped 1 base and J dropped 5; count of bases not matched to a gene: 10. CDR3 length equals 16 residues. The CDR3 DNA reads as TGTGCCAGCAGCTTAGACAGGGGAGGAGGGATTTATGGCTACACCTTC. Amino acid sequence: CASSLDRGGGIYGYTF. The whole variable domain, filled in from reference TRBV7-2 and TRBJ1-2, reads GAGVSQSPSNKVTEKGKDVELRCDPISGHTALYWYRQSLGQGLEFLIYFQGNSAPDKSGLPSDRFSAERTGGSVSTLTIQRTQQEDSAVYLCASSLDRGGGIYGYTFGSGTRLTVV.

The V and J genes are TRBV7-2 and TRBJ2-7; TRBD2 matches at 7 bases. CDR1 and CDR2 (germline): SGHTA, FQGNSA. The CDR3 sequence is 14 residues long. After removal of 7 bases from V and 3 bases from J, the junction contained 9 bases not matched to a gene. CDR3 bases: TGTGCCAGCATGGCGGGAGTGGGCTACTACGAGCAGTACTTC. Translated: CASMAGVGYYEQYF.

This clone was counted ten times or more. In DNA, the CDR3 is TGCGCCAGCAGGGACGGGACAGATGAAAAACTGTTTTTT. The encoded protein is CASRDGTDEKLFF. V is TRBV5-1 and J is TRBJ1-4, with 7 bases lining up with TRBD1. This CDR3 comprises 13 residues. Germline CDR1 SGHRS, CDR2 YFSETQ. V dropped 5 bases and J dropped 6; count of bases not matched to a gene: 4.

This clone was found a few times. This sequence joins TRBV27 and TRBJ1-5; D call uncertain. This CDR3 has 14 residues. V was trimmed by 2 bases and J by 2 bases, leaving 7 bases between them. Germline CDR1 and CDR2: MNHEY and SMNVEV (reference sequence). The CDR3 DNA reads as TGTGCCAGCAGTTTACGGGCTGGCAATCAGCCCCAGCATTTT. Protein sequence: CASSLRAGNQPQHF.

The chain has TRBV7-3 and TRBJ2-3; D remains ambiguous. Per germline, CDR1 SGHTA and CDR2 FQGTGA. This CDR3 has 14 residues. The V end was cut by 0 bases, the J end by 0 bases, with 4 bases between. CDR3 residues: CASSLTSSTDTQYF. In DNA, the CDR3 is TGTGCCAGCAGCTTAACCTCTAGCACAGATACGCAGTATTTT.

CDR3 amino acids: CASSTAGGPANEQFF. The CDR3 DNA sequence: TGTGCCAGCAGTACAGCGGGAGGGCCCGCCAATGAGCAGTTCTTC. V gene TRBV7-9 combines with J gene TRBJ2-1, with TRBD2 identical over 10 bases. The CDR3 is 15 residues long. Per germline, CDR1 SEHNR and CDR2 FQNEAQ (reference sequence). J gave up 6 bases and V 6 bases, and 8 bases lay outside the gene matches.

The gene calls are TRBV28 and TRBJ2-4, with D perhaps matching TRBD1 (6 bases). The CDR3 covers 17 residues. Trimming left V 6 bases short and J 0 bases short, with 18 bases between. The germline V gene has CDR1 MDHEN and CDR2 SYDVKM. The CDR3 is CASRKVRGPIAKNIQYF. The CDR3 nucleotides read TGTGCCAGCAGAAAAGTCAGGGGACCGATAGCCAAAAACATTCAGTACTTC.

A note on this clone: The sample contains more than one DNA sequence encoding this CDR3. The rearrangement links TRBV10-3 to TRBJ1-5; D remains unclear. Germline CDR1 and CDR2: ENHRY and SYGVKD. V gave up 3 bases and J gave up 2 bases, with 8 bases separating them. The CDR3 length is 14 residues. DNA for the CDR3: TGTGCCATCAGTGAAGGCGTTGGCAATCAGCCCCAGCATTTT. Its translation: CAISEGVGNQPQHF.

The V call is TRBV27, the J call TRBJ2-2, with TRBD2 identical over 10 bases. The CDR3 has 17 residues. The germline gives CDR1 MNHEY, CDR2 SMNVEV (reference sequence). With 5 bases clipped from V and 4 bases from J, the junction kept 10 bases outside the gene matches. The DNA of the CDR3 is TGTGCCAGCAGTCTCACTACTAGCGGGATAAGCACCGGGGAGCTGTTTTTT. Translated: CASSLTTSGISTGELFF.

The CDR3 DNA reads TGTGCCAGCAGCTTAAGGGCCCCGAGCTCTGGGGCCAACGTCCTGACTTTC. Protein: CASSLRAPSSGANVLTF. This chain joins TRBV7-2 and TRBJ2-6; D is uncertain. The germline gives CDR1 SGHTA, CDR2 FQGNSA. CDR3 length equals 17 residues. Trimming removed 2 bases at V and 0 bases at J, with 11 bases between.